The source of this TCR beta chain is a study of blood T cell repertoires in COVID-19. The CDR3 spans 17 residues. Trimming took off 3 bases at V and 3 bases at J, with 21 bases between the two ends. Per germline, CDR1 LNHDA and CDR2 SQIVND (reference sequence). In the authors' workflow: Amplification with reference gene primers provided the estimates of nucleated cell counts. Profiled with immunoSEQ multiplex PCR; TCRdb holds only in-frame clones, not every one. The DNA was the basis for D and trimming; V, J and clone size are from that table. This sample has about 180,000 clones; about 81% occur once, and the top ten carry over 9.5%. Seattle patient enrollment occurred during active infection, with longitudinal follow-up thereafter.

Sequenced input: peripheral blood. The chain recombines TRBV19 with TRBJ2-7; D possibly corresponds to TRBD1 (6 bases). This TCR derives from a woman over 75 with COVID-19, enrolled during active disease. The CDR3 is CASSIRVRQGIFYEQYF. The CDR3 DNA reads TGTGCCAGTAGTATTAGGGTCAGGCAGGGGATATTCTACGAGCAGTACTTC. Filled out from reference TRBV19 and TRBJ2-7, the complete variable domain reads DGGITQSPKYLFRKEGQNVTLSCEQNLNHDAMYWYRQDPGQGLRLIYYSQIVNDFQKGDIAEGYSVSREKKESFPLTVTSAQKNPTAFYLCASSIRVRQGIFYEQYFGPGTRLTVT.